Detailed here is one T cell receptor (beta chain). Its matching antigen is unknown. Before the COVID-19 pandemic, during about 2010-2018, CD4+ T cells were taken from unexposed donors. Isolation of CD4+ T cells took place after 10 days in culture. Repertoires were generated with immunoSEQ multiplex PCR, while TCRdb's copy carries only in-frame clones and drops some. Among roughly 28,000 clones listed, 73% were seen once. These data originate in a study of CD4 T cells in relation to SARS-CoV-2 and coronaviruses. Trimming left V 6 bases short and J 2 bases short, with 10 bases between. The CDR3 is made up of 13 amino acids. The V gene's germline CDR1 is MDHEN and CDR2 SYDVKM.

Input material: CD4+ T cells from PBMCs, cultured in vitro. This sequence joins TRBV28 and TRBJ1-2, with D perhaps TRBD1 (5 bases). This receptor was taken from a human donor in good health. The CDR3 DNA reads TGTGCCAGCAGGAATCGGGGGAACTATGGCTACACCTTC. Protein product: CASRNRGNYGYTF.